A single sample is the source of the 32 T cell receptor beta chains below, sequenced in a study of beta chain features in type 1 diabetes. The sequenced template was cDNA made from the entire isolated RNA. Assay used: immunoSEQ multiplex PCR; TCRdb lists only in-frame clones, some missing. The sample consists of roughly 240,000 clones, roughly two thirds of them appearing once. The sequenced sample consisted of naive CD4+ T cells from blood. Receptor source: a man aged 25-45 years in good health.

A remark on this clone: At one of its ends the junction is not consistent with the germline gene, which may arise from a read error. This chain links TRBV28 with TRBJ2-1; 11 bases match TRBD2. The CDR3 loop spans 15 amino acids. Germline CDR1 MDHEN, CDR2 SYDVKM. CDR3 region: CASSLLAGGWNEQFF. DNA of the CDR3: TGTGCCAGCAGCTTATTAGCGGGAGGGTGGAATGAGCAGTTCTTC.

The chain recombines TRBV30 with TRBJ1-2, with no clear D. Trimming shortened V by 1 base and J by 8 bases, and 11 bases separated the two germline ends. Germline lookup yields CDR1 GTSNPN and CDR2 SVGIG (reference sequence). This CDR3 has 12 amino acids. CDR3 in DNA: TGTGCCTGGAGTGAGAGGCGAGAGGGCTACACCTTC. This codes for CAWSERREGYTF.

The V call is TRBV2, the J call TRBJ2-1; TRBD1 is a possible D gene (6 bases). This CDR3 contains 12 residues. Between the trimmed V and J ends, which lost 6 bases and 7 bases, there was a span of 10 bases. Germline values: CDR1 SNHLY, CDR2 FYNNEI. The CDR3: CASSVTGNEQFF. In nucleotides, the CDR3 is TGTGCCAGCAGCGTTACAGGGAATGAGCAGTTCTTC.

This sequence joins TRBV7-6 and TRBJ2-3, with 7 positions matching TRBD2. The CDR3 is 18 residues long. J gave up 3 bases and V 0 bases, and 12 bases lay outside the gene matches. Germline CDR1 and CDR2: SGHVS and FNYEAQ. CDR3 in DNA: TGTGCCAGCAGCTTAGCCCCAAGATCTGGGGGGGAGACAGATACGCAGTATTTT. Protein: CASSLAPRSGGETDTQYF.

As regards this clone: The same CDR3 also results from other DNA sequences found in this sample. The rearrangement uses TRBV30 and TRBJ2-7; TRBD1 might be the D (6 bases). This CDR3 comprises 13 residues. The germline V gene encodes CDR1 GTSNPN and CDR2 SVGIG (reference sequence). V lost 4 bases and J lost 0, with 10 bases in between. The CDR3: CAWTTGSSYEQYF. The DNA for the CDR3 is TGTGCCTGGACTACAGGGAGCTCCTACGAGCAGTACTTC.

This clone was found a few times. This chain connects TRBV5-1 to TRBJ2-5; the D is unclear. The CDR3 is made up of 13 amino acids. Germline assignment: CDR1 SGHRS and CDR2 YFSETQ. The germline V and J ends were trimmed by 4 bases and 4 bases, with 11 bases remaining between them. The CDR3, as DNA: TGCGCCAGCAGCCCGGTAACGCGAGAGACCCAGTACTTC. It encodes CASSPVTRETQYF.

J is TRBJ2-1 and V is TRBV4-3; D gene uncertain. Germline V gene lookup returns CDR1 LGHNA and CDR2 YSLEER. Between the trimmed V and J ends, which lost 0 bases and 7 bases, there was a span of 13 bases. The CDR3 is made up of 15 amino acids. CDR3 sequence: CASSQDTGLGNEQFF. CDR3 DNA sequence: TGCGCCAGCAGCCAAGATACGGGCCTTGGGAATGAGCAGTTCTTC.

The gene calls are TRBV4-1 and TRBJ1-5; 8 positions agree with TRBD1. V trimming: 2 bases; J trimming: 0 bases; junction bases outside the gene matches: 3. This CDR3 is built from 16 residues. The germline gives CDR1 MGHRA, CDR2 YSYEKL. The CDR3 here is CASSQQQGDSNQPQHF. CDR3 bases: TGCGCCAGCAGCCAACAACAGGGGGATAGCAATCAGCCCCAGCATTTT.

This rearrangement joins TRBV29-1 to TRBJ2-1, with 15 bases aligning to TRBD2. The CDR3 is made up of 17 amino acids. Germline V CDR1 and CDR2: SQVTM, ANQGSEA. V lost 7 bases to trimming and J lost 8 bases; unmatched junction nucleotides: 15. The CDR3 nucleotides read TGCAGCGCACGAGCTGGGACTAGCGGGAGGAGGGGCTATGAGCAGTTCTTC. Translation gives CSARAGTSGRRGYEQFF.

This clone was seen only a few times. The chain employs TRBV25-1 and TRBJ2-7; D is unresolved. CDR1 is MGHDK and CDR2 is SYGVNS in the germline V gene. CDR3 size: 11 residues. Trimming took off 6 bases at V and 6 bases at J, with 9 bases between the two ends. CDR3 sequence: CASRSLSEQYF. The CDR3 region has the DNA TGTGCCAGCAGGTCGTTGAGCGAGCAGTACTTC.

This chain's CDR3 is CSVGSTGFADTQYF. In DNA, the CDR3 is TGCAGCGTTGGTTCGACAGGGTTCGCAGATACGCAGTATTTT. The rearrangement links TRBV29-1 to TRBJ2-3; 7 positions agree with TRBD1. Germline loops: CDR1 SQVTM, CDR2 ANQGSEA. The CDR3 loop spans 14 amino acids. V trimming: 4 bases; J trimming: 4 bases; junction bases outside the gene matches: 8.

The rearrangement uses TRBV14 and TRBJ2-5, with 9 bases matching TRBD2. Unmatched junction bases numbered 7, after V lost 1 base and J lost 1 base. The germline CDR1 and CDR2 sequences are SGHDN and FVKESK. The CDR3 runs to 17 residues. CDR3 nucleotides: TGTGCCAGCAGCCAAGGGACTAGCGCGATCGTCCAAGAGACCCAGTACTTC. As protein: CASSQGTSAIVQETQYF.

The J gene is TRBJ2-2, the V gene TRBV7-2; 7 bases agree with TRBD2. Trimming took 4 bases from V and 4 from J; bases not matched to a gene: 0. CDR3 length: 13 amino acids. In germline, CDR1 is SGHTA, CDR2 FQGNSA. The CDR3 reads CASSSSGTGELFF. The CDR3 DNA follows: TGTGCCAGCAGCTCTAGCGGCACCGGGGAGCTGTTTTTT.

V gene TRBV29-1 combines with J gene TRBJ1-1; D not resolved. The CDR3 length is 13 residues. Germline V gene data show CDR1 as SQVTM and CDR2 as ANQGSEA. Trimming removed 4 bases from V and 2 bases from J, with 11 bases in between. CDR3 amino acids: CSVGFLLNTEAFF. Here the CDR3 DNA reads TGCAGCGTTGGCTTCCTCCTTAACACTGAAGCTTTCTTT.

This clone has a handful of counts. V usage is TRBV4-2 and J usage is TRBJ1-2; D is unresolved. This CDR3 region has 11 residues. Germline values: CDR1 LGHNA, CDR2 YNFKEQ. V was clipped by 1 base and J by 9 bases, with 6 bases between them. The CDR3 loop is CASSQGGSYTF. The CDR3 nucleotides are TGTGCCAGCAGCCAAGGGGGTAGCTACACCTTC.

This chain uses TRBV9 with TRBJ1-1, with D unresolved. The CDR3 spans 12 residues. CDR1 is SGDLS and CDR2 is YYNGEE in the germline V gene. Trimming pared 3 bases from V and 2 bases from J, leaving 5 bases between. DNA for the CDR3: TGTGCCAGCAGCGCTCGAAACACTGAAGCTTTCTTT. This gives the protein CASSARNTEAFF.

As for this clone: Other DNA sequences within the sample encode an identical CDR3. V usage is TRBV29-1 and J usage is TRBJ1-1; TRBD1 matches at 7 bases. V shed 7 bases and J 2 bases; nucleotides not matched to a gene: 4. This CDR3 is built from 12 residues. Germline V gene lookup returns CDR1 SQVTM and CDR2 ANQGSEA. The CDR3 region is CSGGQTNTEAFF. DNA for the CDR3: TGCAGCGGGGGACAGACTAACACTGAAGCTTTCTTT.

The gene calls are TRBV5-6 and TRBJ2-4; a weak D match, TRBD1 (5 bases). V lost 4 bases and J lost 0, with 8 bases in between. CDR1 and CDR2 from the germline V gene are SGHDT and YYEEEE. There are 14 residues in the CDR3. The CDR3 is CASSTRVAKNIQYF. DNA of the CDR3: TGTGCCAGCAGCACCAGGGTAGCCAAAAACATTCAGTACTTC.

This rearrangement joins TRBV7-6 to TRBJ2-7; TRBD1 matches at 12 bases. Germline loops: CDR1 SGHVS, CDR2 FNYEAQ. This CDR3 is built from 16 residues. J was trimmed by 4 bases and V by 0 bases; bases with no gene match: 4. CDR3 loop: CASSLARDRGQYEQYF. DNA of the CDR3: TGTGCCAGCAGCTTAGCCCGGGACAGGGGGCAATACGAGCAGTACTTC.

This clone has just a few counts. Other DNA sequences from this sample encode an identical CDR3 as well. The chain uses TRBV30 and TRBJ2-1; no definite D call. With 3 bases removed from V and 6 bases from J, the gap between germline ends came to 6 bases. The CDR3 is 11 residues long. Germline V CDR1 and CDR2: GTSNPN, SVGIG (reference sequence). In DNA form, the CDR3 reads TGTGCCTGGAGCTCTAGCAATGAGCAGTTCTTC. Translating gives CAWSSSNEQFF.

V and J are TRBV28 and TRBJ2-7; no definite D call. The CDR3 is 11 residues long. Trimming left V 1 base short and J 5 bases short, with 3 bases between. Germline loops: CDR1 MDHEN, CDR2 SYDVKM. DNA for the CDR3: TGTGCCAGCAGTTTATTAAACGAGCAGTACTTC. It specifies CASSLLNEQYF.

This clone showed up just a few times. The rearrangement uses TRBV29-1 and TRBJ2-3; D assignment may be TRBD1 or TRBD2 (5 bases each). Trimming left V 4 bases short and J 1 base short, with 12 bases between. CDR3 length equals 14 residues. Germline V gives CDR1 SQVTM, CDR2 ANQGSEA. CDR3 in DNA: TGCAGCGTTGCGGGGCGGTTCCGCACAGATACGCAGTATTTT. It encodes CSVAGRFRTDTQYF.

This clone was detected a few times. The rearrangement links TRBV7-9 to TRBJ1-4; D is undetermined. CDR1 is SEHNR, CDR2 FQNEAQ, per germline (reference sequence). With 5 bases removed from V and 5 bases from J, the gap between germline ends came to 15 bases. The CDR3 contains 15 residues. The CDR3 spells CASSDGRIRNEKLFF. CDR3 bases: TGTGCCAGCAGCGACGGACGGATTCGGAATGAAAAACTGTTTTTT.

The V gene is TRBV7-9, the J gene TRBJ2-7; D might be TRBD1 or TRBD2, each matching 5 bases. V dropped 3 bases and J dropped 2 bases, with 8 bases sitting between them. Germline V gene sequence: CDR1 SEHNR, CDR2 FQNEAQ (reference sequence). The CDR3 consists of 13 residues. In nucleotides, the CDR3 is TGTGCCAGCAGCTTGGGGGACCCCTACGAGCAGTACTTC. It yields the protein CASSLGDPYEQYF.

This clone was detected only once. This chain connects TRBV30 to TRBJ2-3, with D uncertain. Trimming took 2 bases from V and 0 from J, leaving 6 bases between them. The CDR3 consists of 13 residues. Germline lookup yields CDR1 GTSNPN and CDR2 SVGIG (reference sequence). The CDR3 reads CAWSMRSTDTQYF. Written as DNA, the CDR3 is TGTGCCTGGAGTATGAGGAGCACAGATACGCAGTATTTT. Looking up the rest from reference TRBV30 and TRBJ2-3 gives the full variable domain: SQTIHQWPATLVQPVGSPLSLECTVEGTSNPNLYWYRQAAGRGLQLLFYSVGIGQISSEVPQNLSASRPQDRQFILSSKKLLLSDSGFYLCAWSMRSTDTQYFGPGTRLTVL.

This clone was seen only a few times. The V gene is TRBV9, the J gene TRBJ2-3; D is ambiguous. This CDR3 region has 13 residues. Trimming took 2 bases from V and 4 from J, leaving 8 bases between them. Germline CDR1 reads SGDLS; CDR2 reads YYNGEE. The DNA of the CDR3 is TGTGCCAGCAGCGTTGGGTATGCAGATACGCAGTATTTT. It yields the protein CASSVGYADTQYF.

The gene calls are TRBV18 and TRBJ2-1; D not certain. Germline V gives CDR1 KGHSH, CDR2 LQKENI. V was shortened by 6 bases and J by 6 bases, with 15 bases between the two germline ends. The CDR3 length is 14 residues. The CDR3 DNA reads TGTGCCAGCTCCTCTCTGCGCGTACCCAATGAGCAGTTCTTC. Translation: CASSSLRVPNEQFF.

The chain recombines TRBV11-2 with TRBJ2-3; D possibly corresponds to TRBD2 (6 bases). Trimming took off 3 bases at V and 11 bases at J, with 18 bases between the two ends. In germline, CDR1 is SGHAT, CDR2 FQNNGV. The length of the CDR3 is 14 residues. CDR3 DNA sequence: TGTGCCAGCAGCTTGCGGGGACGAGTAGGTGGGCAGTATTTT. It translates to CASSLRGRVGGQYF.

Remarks on this clone: This specimen includes other DNA sequences encoding the same CDR3. The chain combines TRBV30 with TRBJ2-5, with D unresolved. Trimming pared 3 bases from V and 2 bases from J, leaving 4 bases between. Per the germline V gene, CDR1 is GTSNPN and CDR2 is SVGIG (reference sequence). This CDR3 region has 11 residues. The CDR3 is CAWRGQETQYF. The CDR3 DNA is TGTGCCTGGAGGGGTCAAGAGACCCAGTACTTC.

CDR3 amino acids: CASSVFPGDNEQFF. The CDR3 DNA sequence: TGTGCCAGCAGCGTATTCCCAGGGGACAATGAGCAGTTCTTC. V and J are TRBV9 and TRBJ2-1; D is perhaps TRBD1 (6 bases). Per germline, CDR1 SGDLS and CDR2 YYNGEE. There are 14 residues in the CDR3. The germline V and J ends were trimmed by 1 base and 5 bases, with 10 bases remaining between them.

This sequence joins TRBV5-4 and TRBJ2-5, with no clear D. Germline values: CDR1 SGHNT, CDR2 YYREEE (reference sequence). Trimming removed 4 bases from V and 0 bases from J, with 7 bases in between. The CDR3 has 13 residues. This CDR3 is CASSARDQETQYF. In nucleotides, the CDR3 is TGTGCCAGCAGCGCCCGGGACCAAGAGACCCAGTACTTC.

J is TRBJ2-1 and V is TRBV14; D unclear. This CDR3 has 12 residues. Germline V CDR1 and CDR2: SGHDN, FVKESK. Trimming removed 2 bases at V and 6 bases at J, with 5 bases between. CDR3 in amino acids: CASSQFTNEQFF. DNA for the CDR3: TGTGCCAGCAGCCAATTTACCAATGAGCAGTTCTTC.